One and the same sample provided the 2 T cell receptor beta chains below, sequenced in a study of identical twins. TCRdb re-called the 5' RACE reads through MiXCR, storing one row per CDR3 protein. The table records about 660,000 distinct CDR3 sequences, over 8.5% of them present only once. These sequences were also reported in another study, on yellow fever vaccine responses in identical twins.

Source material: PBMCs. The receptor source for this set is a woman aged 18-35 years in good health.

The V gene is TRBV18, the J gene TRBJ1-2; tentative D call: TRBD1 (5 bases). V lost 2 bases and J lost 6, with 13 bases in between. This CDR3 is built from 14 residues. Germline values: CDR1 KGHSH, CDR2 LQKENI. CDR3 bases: TGTGCCAGCTCACCAGGGACCTCACCGGATGGCTACACCTTC. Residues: CASSPGTSPDGYTF.

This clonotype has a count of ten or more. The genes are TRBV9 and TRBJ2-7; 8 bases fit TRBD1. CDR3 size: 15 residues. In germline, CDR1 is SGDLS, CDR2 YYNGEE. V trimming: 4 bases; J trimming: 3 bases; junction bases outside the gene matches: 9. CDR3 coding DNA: TGTGCCAGCAGCCCCCGGACAGGGAGGCGCTACGAGCAGTACTTC. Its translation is CASSPRTGRRYEQYF.